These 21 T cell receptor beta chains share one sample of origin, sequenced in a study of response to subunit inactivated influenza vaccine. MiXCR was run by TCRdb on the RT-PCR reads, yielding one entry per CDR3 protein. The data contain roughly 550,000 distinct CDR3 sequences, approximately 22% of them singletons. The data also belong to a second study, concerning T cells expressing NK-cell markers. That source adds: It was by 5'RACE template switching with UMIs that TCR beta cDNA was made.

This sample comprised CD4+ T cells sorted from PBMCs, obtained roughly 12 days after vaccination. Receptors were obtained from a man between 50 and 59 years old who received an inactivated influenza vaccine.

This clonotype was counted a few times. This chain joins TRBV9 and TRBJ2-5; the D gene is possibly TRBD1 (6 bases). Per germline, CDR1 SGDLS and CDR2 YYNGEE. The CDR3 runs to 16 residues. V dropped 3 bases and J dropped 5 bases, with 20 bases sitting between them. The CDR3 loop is CASSAPLQGFGETQYF. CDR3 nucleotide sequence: TGTGCCAGCAGCGCCCCCCTCCAGGGGTTTGGGGAGACCCAGTACTTC.

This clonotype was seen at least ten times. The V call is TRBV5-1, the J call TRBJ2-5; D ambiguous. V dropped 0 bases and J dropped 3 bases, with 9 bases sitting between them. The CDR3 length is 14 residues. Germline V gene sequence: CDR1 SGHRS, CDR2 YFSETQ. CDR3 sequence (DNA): TGCGCCAGCAGCTTGGGATTCGGTGAAGAGACCCAGTACTTC. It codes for CASSLGFGEETQYF.

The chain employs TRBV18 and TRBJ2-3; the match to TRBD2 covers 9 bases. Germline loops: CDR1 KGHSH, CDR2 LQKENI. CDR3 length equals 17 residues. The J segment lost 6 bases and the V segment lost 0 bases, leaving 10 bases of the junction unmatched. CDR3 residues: CASSPPGTSKLADTQYF. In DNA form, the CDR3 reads TGTGCCAGCTCACCACCCGGGACTAGCAAACTCGCGGATACGCAGTATTTT.

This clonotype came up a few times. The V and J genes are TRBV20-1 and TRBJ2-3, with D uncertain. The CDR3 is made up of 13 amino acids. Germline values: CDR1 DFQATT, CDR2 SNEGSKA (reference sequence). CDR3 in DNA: TGCACCGCTCGGCCAACTGCTCCAGATACGCAGTATTTT. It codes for CTARPTAPDTQYF.

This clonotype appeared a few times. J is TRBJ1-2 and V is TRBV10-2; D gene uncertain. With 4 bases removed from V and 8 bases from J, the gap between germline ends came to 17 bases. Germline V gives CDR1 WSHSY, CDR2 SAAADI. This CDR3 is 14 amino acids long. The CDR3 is CASSAGPSVGGYTF. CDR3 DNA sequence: TGCGCCAGCAGTGCAGGACCCTCGGTGGGGGGCTACACCTTC.

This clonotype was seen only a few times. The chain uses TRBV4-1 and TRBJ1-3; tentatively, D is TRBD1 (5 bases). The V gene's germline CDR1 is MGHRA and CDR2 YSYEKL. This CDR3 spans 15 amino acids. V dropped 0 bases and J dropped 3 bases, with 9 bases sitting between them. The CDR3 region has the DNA TGCGCCAGCAGCCAAGAACCCACAGGTGGAAACACCATATATTTT. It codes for CASSQEPTGGNTIYF.

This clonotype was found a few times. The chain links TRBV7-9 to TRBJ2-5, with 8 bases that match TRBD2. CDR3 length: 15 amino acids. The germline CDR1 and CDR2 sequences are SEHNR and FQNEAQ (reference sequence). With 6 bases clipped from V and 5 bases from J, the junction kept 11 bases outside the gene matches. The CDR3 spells CASRLGSGGEETQYF. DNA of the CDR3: TGTGCCAGCAGACTAGGGTCGGGAGGGGAGGAGACCCAGTACTTC.

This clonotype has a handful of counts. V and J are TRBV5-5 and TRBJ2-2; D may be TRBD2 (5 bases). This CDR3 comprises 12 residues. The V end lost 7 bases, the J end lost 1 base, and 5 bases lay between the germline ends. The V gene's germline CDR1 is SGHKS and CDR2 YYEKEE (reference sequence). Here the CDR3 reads CASGRNTGELFF. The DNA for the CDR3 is TGTGCCAGCGGGAGGAACACCGGGGAGCTGTTTTTT.

The CDR3 reads CASSLIGSREQYF. CDR3 sequence (DNA): TGTGCCAGCAGCTTAATAGGCTCTCGGGAGCAGTACTTC. The chain combines TRBV11-3 with TRBJ2-7; no firm D call. Trimming shortened V by 2 bases and J by 7 bases, and 12 bases separated the two germline ends. The CDR3 has 13 amino acids. The germline gives CDR1 SGHNT, CDR2 YENEEA. The full variable domain, in which reference TRBV11-3 and TRBJ2-7 provide the parts outside the CDR3, is EAGVVQSPRYKIIEKKQPVAFWCNPISGHNTLYWYLQNLGQGPELLIRYENEEAVDDSQLPKDRFSAERLKGVDSTLKIQPAELGDSAVYLCASSLIGSREQYFGPGTRLTVT.

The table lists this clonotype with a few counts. Here the CDR3 reads CASSREGSYNEQFF. The CDR3 region has the DNA TGTGCCAGCAGCAGGGAGGGCTCCTACAATGAGCAGTTCTTC. The V and J genes are TRBV9 and TRBJ2-1; 7 positions match TRBD2. CDR3 length equals 14 residues. Germline lookup yields CDR1 SGDLS and CDR2 YYNGEE. V lost 4 bases to trimming and J lost 0 bases; unmatched junction nucleotides: 1.

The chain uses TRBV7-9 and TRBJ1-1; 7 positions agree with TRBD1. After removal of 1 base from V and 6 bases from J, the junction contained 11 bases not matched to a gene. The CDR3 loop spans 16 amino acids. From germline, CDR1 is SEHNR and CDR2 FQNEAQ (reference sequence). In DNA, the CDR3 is TGTGCCAGCAGCTTAGAAGTCTACAGGGGTATCGCTGAAGCTTTCTTT. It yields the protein CASSLEVYRGIAEAFF.

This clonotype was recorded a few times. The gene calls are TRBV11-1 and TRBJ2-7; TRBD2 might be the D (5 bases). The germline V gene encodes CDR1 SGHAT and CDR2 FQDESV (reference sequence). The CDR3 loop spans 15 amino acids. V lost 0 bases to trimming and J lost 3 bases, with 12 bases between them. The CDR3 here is CASSLASAVLYEQYF. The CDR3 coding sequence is TGTGCCAGCAGCTTAGCTAGCGCGGTTCTCTACGAGCAGTACTTC.

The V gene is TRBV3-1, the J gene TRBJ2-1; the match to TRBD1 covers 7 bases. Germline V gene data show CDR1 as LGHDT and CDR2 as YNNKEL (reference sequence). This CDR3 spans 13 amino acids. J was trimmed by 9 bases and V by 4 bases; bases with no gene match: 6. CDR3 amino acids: CASSPTGRGEQFF. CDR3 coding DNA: TGTGCCAGCAGCCCGACAGGGCGCGGTGAGCAGTTCTTC.

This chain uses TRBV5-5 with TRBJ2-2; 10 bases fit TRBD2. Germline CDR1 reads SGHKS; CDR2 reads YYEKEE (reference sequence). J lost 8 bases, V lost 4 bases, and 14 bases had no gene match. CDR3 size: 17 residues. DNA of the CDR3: TGTGCCAGCAGCCGCGCCCTAGCGGGGGTTCCTGCGGGGGAGCTGTTTTTT. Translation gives CASSRALAGVPAGELFF.

The DNA for the CDR3 is TGTGCCAGCAGCCGGGGGGGTGAATGGTTTCAGCCCCAGCATTTT. Residues: CASSRGGEWFQPQHF. The J gene is TRBJ1-5, the V gene TRBV4-2, with a weak D call TRBD1 (5 bases). V was clipped by 4 bases and J by 6 bases, with 16 bases between them. Germline loops: CDR1 LGHNA, CDR2 YNFKEQ. This CDR3 spans 15 amino acids.

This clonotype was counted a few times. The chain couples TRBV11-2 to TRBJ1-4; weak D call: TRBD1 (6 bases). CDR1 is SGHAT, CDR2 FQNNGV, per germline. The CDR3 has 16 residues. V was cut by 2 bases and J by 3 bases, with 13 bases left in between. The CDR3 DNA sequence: TGTGCCAGCAGCTTAAGATTGCCAGGGGCTAATGAAAAACTGTTTTTT. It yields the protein CASSLRLPGANEKLFF.

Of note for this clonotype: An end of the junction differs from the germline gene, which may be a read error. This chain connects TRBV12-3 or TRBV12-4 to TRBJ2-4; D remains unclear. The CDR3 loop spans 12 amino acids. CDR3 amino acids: CASSLSGGVWDF. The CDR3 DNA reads TGTGCCAGCAGCCTGTCAGGTGGAGTTTGGGACTTC.

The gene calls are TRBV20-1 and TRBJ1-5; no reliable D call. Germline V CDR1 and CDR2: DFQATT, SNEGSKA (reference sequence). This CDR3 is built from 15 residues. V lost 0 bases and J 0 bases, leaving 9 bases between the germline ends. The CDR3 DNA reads TGCAGTGCTAGAGATCTTAGGGATAGCAATCAGCCCCAGCATTTT. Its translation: CSARDLRDSNQPQHF.

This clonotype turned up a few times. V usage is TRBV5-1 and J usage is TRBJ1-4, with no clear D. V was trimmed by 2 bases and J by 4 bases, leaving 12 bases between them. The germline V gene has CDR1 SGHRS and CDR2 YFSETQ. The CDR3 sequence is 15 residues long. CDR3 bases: TGCGCCAGCAGCTTATTAGGGCAGGATAATGAAAAACTGTTTTTT. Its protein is CASSLLGQDNEKLFF.

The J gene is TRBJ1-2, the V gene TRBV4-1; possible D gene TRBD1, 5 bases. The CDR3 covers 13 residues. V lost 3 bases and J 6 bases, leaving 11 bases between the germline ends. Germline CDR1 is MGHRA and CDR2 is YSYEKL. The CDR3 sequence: CASSHDRGDGYTF. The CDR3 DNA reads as TGCGCCAGCAGCCACGACCGGGGGGATGGCTACACCTTC.

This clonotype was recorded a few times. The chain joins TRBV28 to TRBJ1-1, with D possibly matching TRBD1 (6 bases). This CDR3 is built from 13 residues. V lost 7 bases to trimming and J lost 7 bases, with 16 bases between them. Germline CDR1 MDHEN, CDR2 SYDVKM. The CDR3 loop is CASIWGGQGEAFF. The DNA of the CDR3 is TGTGCCAGCATTTGGGGGGGGCAGGGTGAAGCTTTCTTT.